The 5 T cell receptor beta chains reported below all come from one sample, sequenced in a study of cytomegalovirus exposure and HLA in healthy donors (dated by TCRdb to between 2016 and 2019). The receptor library was made with the immunoSEQ multiplex PCR assay. For the multiplex PCR, a mixture combining 60 forward primers for TCR Vbeta segments and 13 reverse primers for TCR Jbeta segments was used. TCRdb limited this immuneACCESS table to in-frame rearrangements with V and J called. A share of clones is missing; checked studies link under half to unresolved V genes, and the rest is unexplained. The sample table lists roughly 150,000 clones, 76% of them with a count of one. The leading ten clones occupy about 3.4% of the sample. Sequencing was performed on PBMCs. The receptors originated from a male donor in good health and CMV-seronegative.

The chain's CDR3 is CASSLGGPMARFF. The CDR3 nucleotides are TGTGCCAGCAGCTTGGGGGGCCCCATGGCCAGGTTCTTC. The chain has TRBV5-4 and TRBJ2-1; tentatively, D is TRBD1 (5 bases). The CDR3 consists of 13 residues. V lost 0 bases, J lost 15 bases, and 16 bases lay in between. Germline-derived CDR1 and CDR2 are SGHNT and YYREEE (reference sequence).

The rearrangement joins TRBV28 to TRBJ2-5, with TRBD2 matching over 10 bases. The end of the DNA is better explained by TRBJ2-7, so the J call may be wrong. The V gene's germline CDR1 is MDHEN and CDR2 SYDVKM. There are 13 residues in the CDR3. In DNA form, the CDR3 reads TGTGCCAGCAGTTTAAGCGGGAGGGGCGAGCAGTACTTC. The encoded protein is CASSLSGRGEQYF.

The rearrangement links TRBV7-2 to TRBJ2-3; a weak D match, TRBD2 (6 bases). This CDR3 comprises 18 residues. V lost 2 bases and J 0 bases, leaving 18 bases between the germline ends. Germline CDR1 is SGHTA and CDR2 is FQGNSA. CDR3: CASSLPVGGPLSTDTQYF. The CDR3 coding sequence is TGTGCCAGCAGCTTACCGGTCGGGGGACCTCTTAGCACAGATACGCAGTATTTT.

This clone appeared once. V gene TRBV5-4 combines with J gene TRBJ1-2; weak D call: TRBD1 (5 bases). Germline values: CDR1 SGHNT, CDR2 YYREEE (reference sequence). The V and J ends lost 3 bases and 8 bases respectively, with 11 bases between them. The CDR3 loop spans 12 amino acids. CDR3 amino acids: CASSSGLRGYTF. The CDR3, as DNA: TGTGCCAGCAGCTCAGGGTTACGGGGCTACACCTTC.

The sample holds a few counts of this clone. J is TRBJ1-2 and V is TRBV9; D is possibly TRBD1 (5 bases). V lost 0 bases to trimming and J lost 2 bases, with 8 bases between them. CDR1 and CDR2 (germline): SGDLS, YYNGEE. The CDR3 runs 14 residues. The CDR3: CASSVGRGNYGYTF. The CDR3 DNA reads as TGTGCCAGCAGCGTAGGTCGGGGGAACTATGGCTACACCTTC.